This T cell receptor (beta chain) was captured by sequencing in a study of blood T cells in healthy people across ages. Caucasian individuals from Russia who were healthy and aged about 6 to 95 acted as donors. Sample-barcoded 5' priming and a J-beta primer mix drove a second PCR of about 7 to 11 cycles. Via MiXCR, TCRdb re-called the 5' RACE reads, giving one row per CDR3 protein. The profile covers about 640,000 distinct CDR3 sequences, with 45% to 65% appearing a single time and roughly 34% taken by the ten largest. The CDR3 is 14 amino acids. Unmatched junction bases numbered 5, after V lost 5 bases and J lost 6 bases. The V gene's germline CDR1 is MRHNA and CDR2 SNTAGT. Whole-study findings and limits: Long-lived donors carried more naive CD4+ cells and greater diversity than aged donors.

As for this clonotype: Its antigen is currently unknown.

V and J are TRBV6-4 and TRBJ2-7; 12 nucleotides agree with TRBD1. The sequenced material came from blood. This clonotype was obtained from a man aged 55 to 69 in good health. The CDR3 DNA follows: TGTGCCAGCAGTCCGGGACAGGGGGCTATCGAGCAGTACTTC. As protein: CASSPGQGAIEQYF.